This T cell receptor (beta chain) was identified in a study of OX40 agonist ivuxolimab in advanced cancers. Trimming stripped 3 bases from V and 0 bases from J, with 9 bases between. This CDR3 is 16 amino acids long. Germline CDR1 KGHSH, CDR2 LQKENI. As to this clone: Its target is unknown.

The study sampled blood at baseline, cycle 4 day 1, and cycle 7 day 1. Findings and caveats of the study: The authors also found low normalized T-cell clonal expansion in some nonresponders. Dosing at 0.1 to 3.0 mg/kg was accompanied by clonal expansion of CD4+ and CD8+ blood T cells by week 6. Clonal expansion was among the lowest in partial responders at 0.1-3.0 mg/kg, especially CD8+.

Assay used: immunoSEQ multiplex PCR; TCRdb lists only in-frame clones, some missing. This table holds tens of thousands of clones, around nine tenths found once. Specimen: CD4+ or CD8+ T cells sorted from blood, collected in a trial of the OX40 agonist ivuxolimab. This rearrangement joins TRBV18 to TRBJ2-6; D not resolved. This TCR was recovered from an adult with an advanced solid tumor such as melanoma, head and neck, liver or kidney cancer. CDR3 nucleotide sequence: TGTGCCAGCTCACCGGACCTCCTCTCTGGGGCCAACGTCCTGACTTTC. It translates to CASSPDLLSGANVLTF.